The T cell receptor (beta chain) described here comes from a study of immune evolution from preneoplasia to lung adenocarcinoma. Study-wide results and limits: Normal lung had the highest top T cell clone frequencies. Later-stage lesions appeared to have more T cells, more diversity, less clonality.

This clone came up a few times. Its cognate antigen is unknown. The CDR3 loop spans 16 amino acids. Trimming pared 0 bases from V and 6 bases from J, leaving 15 bases between. Germline lookup yields CDR1 SGHRS and CDR2 YFSETQ. The protocol was immunoSEQ multiplex PCR, while the TCRdb copy is restricted to in-frame clones and leaves out a portion. The repertoire includes thousands of clones, 65% to 85% of them detected once, and around 8.8% sits in the top ten. Resections took place in Japan or China from 2014 to 2017. Each case's diagnosis was confirmed by two pathologists on H&E. V is TRBV5-1 and J is TRBJ2-2; D not resolved. The TCR was taken from a person aged 70 to 85 with lung adenocarcinoma. Sequencing input: FFPE adjacent normal lung tissue. The DNA of the CDR3 is TGCGCCAGCAGCTTGGGGTGGCAGGATGCACCCGGGGAGCTGTTTTTT. Amino acid sequence: CASSLGWQDAPGELFF.